This entry lists 28 T cell receptor beta chains sequenced from one sample in a study of T cells in localized non-small cell lung cancer. Libraries were prepared by immunoSEQ multiplex PCR; TCRdb keeps only in-frame clonotypes and omits some of them. Among tens of thousands of clones, roughly 89% were seen once, and the ten largest hold around 23%. The source was peripheral blood, collected before any cancer treatment. These TCRs come from a man between 40 and 75 years old with stage I squamous cell lung carcinoma.

The sample holds a few counts of this clone. This sample includes further DNA sequences coding for the same CDR3. The chain combines TRBV18 with TRBJ1-2; D is unclear. From germline, CDR1 is KGHSH and CDR2 LQKENI. The CDR3 has 13 amino acids. Trimming removed 3 bases at V and 4 bases at J, with 9 bases between. The CDR3 protein is CASSPAESYGYTF. For the CDR3, the DNA is TGTGCCAGCTCACCTGCGGAATCCTATGGCTACACCTTC. The full variable domain, rest sourced from reference TRBV18 and TRBJ1-2, is NAGVMQNPRHLVRRRGQEARLRCSPMKGHSHVYWYRQLPEEGLKFMVYLQKENIIDESGMPKERFSAEFPKEGPSILRIQQVVRGDSAAYFCASSPAESYGYTFGSGTRLTVV.

The genes are TRBV7-9 and TRBJ1-6; 8 bases align to TRBD1. Trimming cost V 5 bases and J 9 bases; bases outside gene matches: 12. The V gene's germline CDR1 is SEHNR and CDR2 FQNEAQ (reference sequence). The CDR3 totals 16 residues. This chain's CDR3 is CASSLHIQGASSPLHF. Here the CDR3 DNA reads TGTGCCAGCAGCCTCCACATCCAGGGGGCGTCTTCACCCCTCCACTTT.

The V and J genes are TRBV9 and TRBJ2-5; tentatively, D is TRBD2 (5 bases). Between the trimmed V and J ends, which lost 0 bases and 0 bases, there was a span of 12 bases. Germline-derived CDR1 and CDR2 are SGDLS and YYNGEE. This CDR3 region has 16 residues. CDR3 loop: CASSVGGSQYQETQYF. For the CDR3, the DNA is TGTGCCAGCAGCGTAGGAGGGTCACAGTACCAAGAGACCCAGTACTTC. The whole variable domain, filled in from reference TRBV9 and TRBJ2-5, reads DSGVTQTPKHLITATGQRVTLRCSPRSGDLSVYWYQQSLDQGLQFLIQYYNGEERAKGNILERFSAQQFPDLHSELNLSSLELGDSALYFCASSVGGSQYQETQYFGPGTRLLVL.

The rearrangement uses TRBV19 and TRBJ2-1, with 9 nucleotides matching TRBD2. V gave up 6 bases and J gave up 7 bases; unmatched junction bases: 10. The CDR3 is 15 residues long. Germline V lookup: CDR1 LNHDA, CDR2 SQIVND (reference sequence). In nucleotides, the CDR3 is TGTGCCAGTAGACCAATGAGCGGGGGGCAAAATGAGCAGTTCTTC. The encoded protein is CASRPMSGGQNEQFF.

The rearrangement links TRBV19 to TRBJ2-2; TRBD1 is a possible D gene (5 bases). V lost 3 bases, J lost 7 bases, and 9 bases lay in between. The CDR3 is made up of 13 amino acids. CDR1 is LNHDA, CDR2 SQIVND, per germline (reference sequence). The DNA of the CDR3 is TGTGCCAGTAGTATGACAGATCACGGGGAGCTGTTTTTT. This sequence encodes CASSMTDHGELFF.

The rearrangement uses TRBV5-6 and TRBJ1-2, with D uncertain. This CDR3 contains 12 residues. The ends were cut back, 3 bases at V and 1 base at J, with 4 bases in the middle. Germline CDR1 and CDR2: SGHDT and YYEEEE. CDR3 in amino acids: CASSSDNYGYTF. The CDR3 DNA sequence: TGTGCCAGCAGCTCAGATAACTATGGCTACACCTTC.

The V call is TRBV15, the J call TRBJ2-2, with D possibly being TRBD1 or TRBD2 (6 bases each). The CDR3 sequence is 16 residues long. V was trimmed by 3 bases and J by 4 bases, leaving 15 bases between them. CDR1 and CDR2 from the germline V gene are LNHNV and YYDKDF (reference sequence). CDR3 in DNA: TGTGCCACCAGCAGGTTGGGGGGCCCCTTCACCGGGGAGCTGTTTTTT. Protein sequence: CATSRLGGPFTGELFF.

The chain carries TRBV4-1 and TRBJ2-7; either TRBD1 or TRBD2 may supply D (5 bases each). Looked up from germline, CDR1 is MGHRA and CDR2 is YSYEKL. The V end lost 3 bases, the J end lost 0 bases, and 12 bases lay between the germline ends. CDR3 size: 15 residues. Here the CDR3 DNA reads TGCGCCAGCAGCCAGGGACGAGGGAGCTCCTACGAGCAGTACTTC. It encodes CASSQGRGSSYEQYF.

The V and J genes are TRBV11-2 and TRBJ1-2; no clear D gene. Trimming took 6 bases from V and 4 from J, leaving 12 bases between them. Germline loops: CDR1 SGHAT, CDR2 FQNNGV. The CDR3 length is 13 residues. This chain's CDR3 is CASSSASAYGYTF. In nucleotides, the CDR3 is TGTGCCAGCAGTTCCGCTTCCGCCTATGGCTACACCTTC. The complete variable domain, with remaining parts taken from reference TRBV11-2 and TRBJ1-2, reads EAGVAQSPRYKIIEKRQSVAFWCNPISGHATLYWYQQILGQGPKLLIQFQNNGVVDDSQLPKDRFSAERLKGVDSTLKIQPAKLEDSAVYLCASSSASAYGYTFGSGTRLTVV.

This clone appeared a single time. J is TRBJ1-4 and V is TRBV7-6; 9 bases match TRBD1. The CDR3 loop spans 14 amino acids. The J segment lost 7 bases and the V segment lost 5 bases, leaving 5 bases of the junction unmatched. Germline V gene sequence: CDR1 SGHVS, CDR2 FNYEAQ. CDR3 in amino acids: CASSAGQGGEKLFF. CDR3 coding DNA: TGTGCCAGCAGCGCGGGACAGGGTGGTGAAAAACTGTTTTTT.

The rearrangement uses TRBV9 and TRBJ1-6; possibly TRBD1 for D (6 bases). Trimming shortened V by 4 bases and J by 7 bases, and 15 bases separated the two germline ends. This CDR3 is 15 amino acids long. The germline gives CDR1 SGDLS, CDR2 YYNGEE. CDR3 coding DNA: TGTGCCAGCAGCCCCTTGGGGGGGGCAAATTCACCCCTCCACTTT. Its translation is CASSPLGGANSPLHF.

The gene calls are TRBV29-1 and TRBJ1-2, with D perhaps TRBD1 (5 bases). Germline CDR1 SQVTM, CDR2 ANQGSEA. Trimming stripped 4 bases from V and 4 bases from J, with 7 bases between. CDR3 length: 11 amino acids. The CDR3: CSVGGVYGYTF. The DNA of the CDR3 is TGCAGCGTTGGGGGGGTCTATGGCTACACCTTC.

V and J are TRBV10-3 and TRBJ2-7; 8 nucleotides agree with TRBD2. Trimming at V came to 3 bases and at J to 6 bases, leaving 4 bases not matched to a gene. The CDR3 runs to 13 residues. In germline, CDR1 is ENHRY, CDR2 SYGVKD. The CDR3 DNA follows: TGTGCCATCAGTGATGGGCTAGCGGGCGAGCAGTACTTC. This sequence encodes CAISDGLAGEQYF.

This clone was counted once. The J gene is TRBJ2-7, the V gene TRBV2; TRBD1 aligns across 9 bases. Germline assignment: CDR1 SNHLY and CDR2 FYNNEI. V gave up 4 bases and J gave up 7 bases; unmatched junction bases: 5. This CDR3 is built from 13 residues. CDR3 residues: CASSAGTGREQYF. As DNA, the CDR3 is TGTGCCAGCAGTGCCGGGACAGGGAGAGAGCAGTACTTC.

V and J are TRBV5-5 and TRBJ2-7; 7 bases agree with TRBD1. V lost 0 bases to trimming and J lost 0 bases; unmatched junction nucleotides: 3. Germline CDR1 is SGHKS and CDR2 is YYEKEE (reference sequence). The CDR3 loop spans 15 amino acids. The DNA of the CDR3 is TGTGCCAGCAGCTTGGTGGGACAGAGCTCCTACGAGCAGTACTTC. Encoded protein: CASSLVGQSSYEQYF.

This chain joins TRBV13 and TRBJ2-2; perhaps TRBD1 as D (5 bases). This CDR3 has 15 amino acids. Trimming took off 3 bases at V and 5 bases at J, with 13 bases between the two ends. CDR1 and CDR2 from the germline V gene are PRHDT and FYEKMQ (reference sequence). The CDR3 coding sequence is TGTGCCAGCAGCTTTTTCAGGGTCTCAACCGGGGAGCTGTTTTTT. This encodes CASSFFRVSTGELFF.

J is TRBJ2-3 and V is TRBV9; 8 nucleotides agree with TRBD2. Per the germline V gene, CDR1 is SGDLS and CDR2 is YYNGEE. Unmatched junction bases numbered 7, after V lost 2 bases and J lost 5 bases. This CDR3 comprises 15 residues. The CDR3 region has the DNA TGTGCCAGCAGCGTCCTTAGCGGGGACGGAGATACGCAGTATTTT. Its translation: CASSVLSGDGDTQYF. Supplemented by reference TRBV9 and TRBJ2-3, the full variable domain reads DSGVTQTPKHLITATGQRVTLRCSPRSGDLSVYWYQQSLDQGLQFLIQYYNGEERAKGNILERFSAQQFPDLHSELNLSSLELGDSALYFCASSVLSGDGDTQYFGPGTRLTVL.

This chain joins TRBV6-6 and TRBJ1-2, with a possible D match to TRBD1 (5 bases). This CDR3 spans 13 amino acids. Germline-derived CDR1 and CDR2 are MNHNY and SVGAGI (reference sequence). Between the trimmed V and J ends, which lost 4 bases and 1 base, there was a span of 7 bases. CDR3 in DNA: TGTGCCAGCAGTTCCAGGGATAACTATGGCTACACCTTC. It specifies CASSSRDNYGYTF.

The rearrangement joins TRBV6-1 to TRBJ2-1; D remains ambiguous. The CDR3 sequence is 13 residues long. Germline V lookup: CDR1 MNHNS, CDR2 SASEGT. Between the trimmed V and J ends, which lost 2 bases and 4 bases, there was a span of 6 bases. CDR3 in amino acids: CASSEKWYNEQFF. The DNA of the CDR3 is TGTGCCAGCAGTGAAAAGTGGTACAATGAGCAGTTCTTC.

V and J are TRBV5-1 and TRBJ1-2; perhaps TRBD1 as D (5 bases). The V gene's germline CDR1 is SGHRS and CDR2 YFSETQ. The CDR3 consists of 14 residues. Trimming cost V 0 bases and J 3 bases, with 9 bases left between them. For the CDR3, the DNA is TGCGCCAGCAGCTTGGCGGGGGAAGACTATGGCTACACCTTC. The encoded protein is CASSLAGEDYGYTF.

The chain uses TRBV18 and TRBJ1-2; maybe TRBD1 (5 bases). V dropped 2 bases and J dropped 4 bases, with 14 bases sitting between them. CDR3 length: 15 residues. CDR1 is KGHSH and CDR2 is LQKENI in the germline V gene. The CDR3 DNA reads as TGTGCCAGCTCACCATCCCCAGGGACGGGCTATGGCTACACCTTC. Its protein is CASSPSPGTGYGYTF.

This rearrangement joins TRBV28 to TRBJ1-6; D call uncertain. With 8 bases removed from V and 2 bases from J, the gap between germline ends came to 10 bases. Germline V gives CDR1 MDHEN, CDR2 SYDVKM. CDR3 size: 14 residues. The CDR3 coding sequence is TGTGCCAGCCGGGGTGAGACCTATAATTCACCCCTCCACTTT. Protein: CASRGETYNSPLHF.

V and J are TRBV6-6 and TRBJ1-2; D possibly corresponds to TRBD1 (5 bases). Germline lookup yields CDR1 MNHNY and CDR2 SVGAGI (reference sequence). Trimming took off 5 bases at V and 7 bases at J, with 14 bases between the two ends. The CDR3 length is 13 residues. CDR3 bases: TGTGCCAGCAGTCCCTCAGGGATGGGTGGCTACACCTTC. It translates to CASSPSGMGGYTF.

The rearrangement links TRBV5-6 to TRBJ2-3; a weak D match, TRBD1 (5 bases). The V end lost 0 bases, the J end lost 7 bases, and 9 bases lay between the germline ends. CDR1 and CDR2 (germline): SGHDT, YYEEEE. The CDR3 length is 13 residues. The CDR3 sequence is CASSLVGLNTQYF. For the CDR3, the DNA is TGTGCCAGCAGCTTGGTGGGGCTAAATACGCAGTATTTT.

This clone was recorded once. The chain links TRBV29-1 to TRBJ1-1; D not certain. V was trimmed by 3 bases and J by 5 bases, leaving 16 bases between them. CDR3 length: 14 amino acids. CDR1 and CDR2 (germline): SQVTM, ANQGSEA. DNA of the CDR3: TGCAGCGTTGAGGGCCAGGTACGAGGGACTGAAGCTTTCTTT. Protein sequence: CSVEGQVRGTEAFF.

The chain employs TRBV2 and TRBJ2-7; D is perhaps TRBD2 (5 bases). CDR1 is SNHLY and CDR2 is FYNNEI in the germline V gene. V lost 3 bases and J 6 bases, leaving 6 bases between the germline ends. This CDR3 contains 11 residues. The CDR3 region is CASSEGSEQYF. The CDR3 region has the DNA TGTGCCAGCAGTGAGGGGAGCGAGCAGTACTTC.

V gene TRBV2 combines with J gene TRBJ2-7; 7 bases are shared with TRBD2. V trimming: 2 bases; J trimming: 6 bases; junction bases outside the gene matches: 7. The CDR3 is made up of 14 amino acids. Looked up from germline, CDR1 is SNHLY and CDR2 is FYNNEI. The CDR3 sequence is CASSEIPREGEQYF. The CDR3 region has the DNA TGTGCCAGCAGTGAAATTCCAAGGGAGGGCGAGCAGTACTTC.

V and J are TRBV21-1 and TRBJ1-1; the table's TRBD1 call for D was not verified on the DNA. TRBV21-1 is given as a pseudogene. The length of the CDR3 is 16 residues. The CDR3 here is CASSLRAGTGYTEAFF. The CDR3 DNA follows: TGTGCCAGCAGCTTGCGAGCCGGGACAGGGTACACTGAAGCTTTCTTT.